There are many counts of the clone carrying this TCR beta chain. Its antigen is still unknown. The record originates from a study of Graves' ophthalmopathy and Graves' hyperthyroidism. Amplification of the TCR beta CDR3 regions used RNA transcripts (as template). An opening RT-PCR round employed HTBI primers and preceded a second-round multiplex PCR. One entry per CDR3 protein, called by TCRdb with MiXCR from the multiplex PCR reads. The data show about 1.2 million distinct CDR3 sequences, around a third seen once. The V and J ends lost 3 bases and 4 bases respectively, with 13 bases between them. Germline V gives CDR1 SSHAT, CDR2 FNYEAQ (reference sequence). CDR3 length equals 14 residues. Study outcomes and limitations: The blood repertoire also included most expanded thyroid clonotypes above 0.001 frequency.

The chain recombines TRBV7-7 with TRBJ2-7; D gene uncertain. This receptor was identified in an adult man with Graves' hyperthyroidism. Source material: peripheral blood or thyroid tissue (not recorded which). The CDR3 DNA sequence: TGTGCCAGCAGCTTGATGCCCGGCGATTACGAGCAGTACTTC. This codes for CASSLMPGDYEQYF.